This record concerns one T cell receptor beta chain sequence. Its antigen is as yet unknown. This entry is derived from a study of cytomegalovirus exposure and HLA in healthy donors. Study results and caveats: Later analysis suggested most CMV-associated TCR beta chains were HLA-restricted. In a later analysis, V- and J-gene trimming of beta chains associated with a DCLRE1C missense variant, replicated independently.

The germline gives CDR1 MNHNS, CDR2 SASEGT. The CDR3 has 14 residues. V dropped 2 bases and J dropped 5; count of bases not matched to a gene: 1. Primers for the PCR totalled 60 Vbeta and 13 Jbeta. Libraries were prepared by immunoSEQ multiplex PCR; TCRdb keeps only in-frame clonotypes and omits some of them. The repertoire holds 100,000 to 150,000 clones, around 69% seen once, with about 8.1% in the top ten. This receptor was taken from a woman aged 40 to 50 in good health and CMV-seropositive. The V call is TRBV6-1, the J call TRBJ1-4, with 8 positions matching TRBD1. The sequencing input was PBMCs. In nucleotides, the CDR3 is TGTGCCAGCAGTGAATGGACAGGGAATGAAAAACTGTTTTTT. This gives the protein CASSEWTGNEKLFF.